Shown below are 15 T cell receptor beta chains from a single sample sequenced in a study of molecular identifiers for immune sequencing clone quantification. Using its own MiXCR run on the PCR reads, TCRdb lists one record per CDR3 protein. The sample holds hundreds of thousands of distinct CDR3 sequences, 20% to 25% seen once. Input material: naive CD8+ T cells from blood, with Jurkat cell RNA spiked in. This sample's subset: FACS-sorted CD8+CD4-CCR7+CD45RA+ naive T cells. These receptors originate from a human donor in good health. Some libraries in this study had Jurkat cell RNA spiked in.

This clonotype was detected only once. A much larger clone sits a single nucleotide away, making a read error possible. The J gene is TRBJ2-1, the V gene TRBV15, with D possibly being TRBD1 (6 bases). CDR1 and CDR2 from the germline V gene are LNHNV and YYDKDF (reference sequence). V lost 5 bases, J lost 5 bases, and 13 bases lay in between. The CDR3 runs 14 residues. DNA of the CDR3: TGTGCCACCAGCCGCCAGGCAGGGGACAATGAGCAGTTCTTC. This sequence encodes CATSRQAGDNEQFF.

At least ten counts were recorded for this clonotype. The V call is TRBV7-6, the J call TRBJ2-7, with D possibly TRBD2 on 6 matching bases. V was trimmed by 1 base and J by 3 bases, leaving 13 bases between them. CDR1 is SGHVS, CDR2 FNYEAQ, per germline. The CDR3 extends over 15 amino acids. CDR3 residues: CASSLEGPSVYEQYF. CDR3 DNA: TGTGCCAGCAGCTTAGAAGGCCCTAGCGTCTACGAGCAGTACTTC. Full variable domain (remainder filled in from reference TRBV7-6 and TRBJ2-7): GAGVSQSPRYKVTKRGQDVALRCDPISGHVSLYWYRQALGQGPEFLTYFNYEAQQDKSGLPNDRFSAERPEGSISTLTIQRTEQRDSAMYRCASSLEGPSVYEQYFGPGTRLTVT.

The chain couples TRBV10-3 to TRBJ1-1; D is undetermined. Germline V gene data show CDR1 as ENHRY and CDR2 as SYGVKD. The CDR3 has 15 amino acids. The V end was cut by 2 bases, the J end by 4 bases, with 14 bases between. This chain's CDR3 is CAISEEGHQCTEAFF. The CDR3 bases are TGTGCCATCAGTGAGGAGGGCCACCAATGCACTGAAGCTTTCTTT.

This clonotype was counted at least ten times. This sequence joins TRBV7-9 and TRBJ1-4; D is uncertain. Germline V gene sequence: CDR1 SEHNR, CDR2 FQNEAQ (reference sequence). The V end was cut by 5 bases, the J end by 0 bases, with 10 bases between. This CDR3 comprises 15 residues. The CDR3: CASSPGYATNEKLFF. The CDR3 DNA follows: TGTGCCAGCAGCCCCGGATATGCAACTAATGAAAAACTGTTTTTT. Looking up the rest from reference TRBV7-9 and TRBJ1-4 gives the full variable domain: DTGVSQNPRHKITKRGQNVTFRCDPISEHNRLYWYRQTLGQGPEFLTYFQNEAQLEKSRLLSDRFSAERPKGSFSTLEIQRTEQGDSAMYLCASSPGYATNEKLFFGSGTQLSVL.

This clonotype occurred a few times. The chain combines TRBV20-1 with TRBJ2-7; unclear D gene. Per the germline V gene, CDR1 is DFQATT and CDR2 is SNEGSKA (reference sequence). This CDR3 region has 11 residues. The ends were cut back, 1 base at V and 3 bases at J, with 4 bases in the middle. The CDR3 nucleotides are TGCAGTGCTAGAGTGAGCTACGAGCAGTACTTC. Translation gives CSARVSYEQYF.

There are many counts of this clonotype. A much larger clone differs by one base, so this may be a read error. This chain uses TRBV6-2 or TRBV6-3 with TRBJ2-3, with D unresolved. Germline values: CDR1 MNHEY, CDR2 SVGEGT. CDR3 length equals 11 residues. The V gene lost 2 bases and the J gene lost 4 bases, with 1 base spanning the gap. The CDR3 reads CASSYPDTQYF. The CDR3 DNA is TGTGCCAGCAGTTACCCAGATACGCAGTATTTT.

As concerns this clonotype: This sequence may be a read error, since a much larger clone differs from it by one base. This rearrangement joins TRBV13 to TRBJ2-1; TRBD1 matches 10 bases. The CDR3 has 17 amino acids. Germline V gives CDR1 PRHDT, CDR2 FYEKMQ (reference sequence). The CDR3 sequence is CACSPRQGAEGYNEQFF. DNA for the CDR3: TGTGCCTGCAGCCCCAGACAGGGGGCGGAGGGCTACAATGAGCAGTTCTTC. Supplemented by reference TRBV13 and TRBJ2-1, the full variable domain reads AAGVIQSPRHLIKEKRETATLKCYPIPRHDTVYWYQQGPGQDPQFLISFYEKMQSDKGSIPDRFSAQQFSDYHSELNMSSLELGDSALYFCACSPRQGAEGYNEQFFGPGTRLTVL.

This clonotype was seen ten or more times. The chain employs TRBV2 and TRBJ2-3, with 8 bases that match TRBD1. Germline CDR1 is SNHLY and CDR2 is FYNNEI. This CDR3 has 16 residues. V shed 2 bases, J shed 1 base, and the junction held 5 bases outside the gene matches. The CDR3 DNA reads TGTGCCAGCAGTGAATCAAGGGGACAGGGCACAGATACGCAGTATTTT. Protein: CASSESRGQGTDTQYF.

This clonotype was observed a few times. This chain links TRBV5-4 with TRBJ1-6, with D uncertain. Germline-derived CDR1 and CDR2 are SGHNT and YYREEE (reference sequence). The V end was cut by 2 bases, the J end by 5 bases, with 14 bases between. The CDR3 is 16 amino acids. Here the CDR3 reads CASSFEGLINNSPLHF. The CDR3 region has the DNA TGTGCCAGCAGCTTCGAAGGACTGATAAATAATTCACCCCTCCACTTT.

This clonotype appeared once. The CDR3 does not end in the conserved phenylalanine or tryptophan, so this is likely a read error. Here the CDR3 DNA reads TGTGCCAGCAGCTTGGGACTCGATCCCAGGCCCCCTAGCACAGATACGCAGTATCTT. It translates to CASSLGLDPRPPSTDTQYL. The V and J genes are TRBV7-2 and TRBJ2-3; weak D call: TRBD2 (6 bases). V gave up 3 bases and J gave up 0 bases, with 22 bases separating them. Germline values: CDR1 SGHTA, CDR2 FQGNSA. CDR3 length: 19 amino acids.

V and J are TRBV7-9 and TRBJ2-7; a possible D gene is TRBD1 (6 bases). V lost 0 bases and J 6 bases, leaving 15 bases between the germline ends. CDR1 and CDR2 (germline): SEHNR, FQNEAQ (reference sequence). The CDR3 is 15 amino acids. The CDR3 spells CASSLALGTRLEQYF. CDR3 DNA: TGTGCCAGCAGCTTAGCGCTCGGGACACGACTCGAGCAGTACTTC.

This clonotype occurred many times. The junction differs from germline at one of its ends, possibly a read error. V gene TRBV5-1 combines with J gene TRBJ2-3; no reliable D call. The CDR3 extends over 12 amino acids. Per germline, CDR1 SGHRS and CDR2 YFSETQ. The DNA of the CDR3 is TGTGCCAGCAGCTTGATAGCAGATACGCAGTATTTT. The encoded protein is CASSLIADTQYF.

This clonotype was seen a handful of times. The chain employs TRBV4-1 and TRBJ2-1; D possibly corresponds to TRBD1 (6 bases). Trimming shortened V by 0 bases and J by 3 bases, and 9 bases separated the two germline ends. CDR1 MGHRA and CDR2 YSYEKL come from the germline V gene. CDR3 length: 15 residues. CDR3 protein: CASSQEDRDYNEQFF. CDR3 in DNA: TGCGCCAGCAGCCAAGAGGACAGAGACTACAATGAGCAGTTCTTC.

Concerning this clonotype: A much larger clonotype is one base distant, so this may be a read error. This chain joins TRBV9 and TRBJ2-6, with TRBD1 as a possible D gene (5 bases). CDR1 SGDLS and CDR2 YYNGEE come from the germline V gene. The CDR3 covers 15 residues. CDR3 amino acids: CASSPGQSGANVPTF. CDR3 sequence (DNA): TGTGCCAGCAGCCCCGGGCAGTCTGGGGCCAACGTCCCGACTTTC.

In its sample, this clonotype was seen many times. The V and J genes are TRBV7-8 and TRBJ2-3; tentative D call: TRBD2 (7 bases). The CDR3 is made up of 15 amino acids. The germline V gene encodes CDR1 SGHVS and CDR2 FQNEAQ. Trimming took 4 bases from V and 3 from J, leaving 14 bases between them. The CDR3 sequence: CASSSLGGGTDTQYF. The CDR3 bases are TGTGCCAGCAGCTCGTTGGGAGGGGGGACAGATACGCAGTATTTT.